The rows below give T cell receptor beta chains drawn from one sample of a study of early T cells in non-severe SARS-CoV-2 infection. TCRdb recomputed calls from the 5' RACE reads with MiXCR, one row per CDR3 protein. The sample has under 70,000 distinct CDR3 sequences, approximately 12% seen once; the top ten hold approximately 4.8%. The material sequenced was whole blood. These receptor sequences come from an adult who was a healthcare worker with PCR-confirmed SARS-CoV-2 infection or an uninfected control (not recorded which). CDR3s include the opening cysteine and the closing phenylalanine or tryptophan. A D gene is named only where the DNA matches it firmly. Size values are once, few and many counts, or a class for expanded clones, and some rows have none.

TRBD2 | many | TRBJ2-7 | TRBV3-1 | CASSHRTSGIYEQYF | TGTGCCAGCAGCCATCGGACTAGCGGCATCTACGAGCAGTACTTC
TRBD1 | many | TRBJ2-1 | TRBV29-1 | CSVGGQGNEQFF | TGCAGCGTGGGGGGACAGGGGAATGAGCAGTTCTTC
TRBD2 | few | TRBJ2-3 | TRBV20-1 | CSAREISGGTDTQYF | TGCAGTGCTCGAGAAATTAGCGGGGGCACAGATACGCAGTATTTT
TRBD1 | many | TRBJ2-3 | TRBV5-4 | CASSQGTGGADTQYF | TGTGCCAGCAGCCAAGGGACAGGGGGAGCAGATACGCAGTATTTT
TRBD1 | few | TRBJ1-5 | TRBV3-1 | CASSQRQGNQPQHF | TGTGCCAGCAGCCAGAGACAGGGGAATCAGCCCCAGCATTTT
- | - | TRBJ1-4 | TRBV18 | CASSPEANEKLFF | TGTGCCAGCTCACCCGAGGCAAATGAAAAACTGTTTTTT
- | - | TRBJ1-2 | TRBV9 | CASRAGTGYGYTF | TGTGCCAGCAGAGCCGGGACGGGCTATGGCTACACCTTC
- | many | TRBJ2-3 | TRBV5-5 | CASRRQSTDTQYF | TGTGCCAGCCGCAGACAGAGCACAGATACGCAGTATTTT
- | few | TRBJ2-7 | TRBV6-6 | CASSYVQGYEQYF | TGTGCCAGCAGTTACGTACAGGGTTACGAGCAGTACTTC
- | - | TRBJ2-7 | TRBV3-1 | CASSPSKGSGEQYF | TGTGCCAGCAGCCCTAGCAAGGGTTCTGGAGAGCAGTACTTC
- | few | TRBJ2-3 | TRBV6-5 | CASSRHRFGSTDTQYF | TGTGCCAGCAGCCGGCATAGATTTGGTAGCACAGATACGCAGTATTTT
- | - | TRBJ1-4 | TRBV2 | CASSPLVDNEKLFF | TGTGCCAGCAGTCCCCTGGTTGATAATGAAAAACTGTTTTTT
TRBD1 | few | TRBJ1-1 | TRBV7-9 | CASSLRTGANTEAFF | TGTGCCAGCAGCCTACGGACAGGGGCGAACACTGAAGCTTTCTTT
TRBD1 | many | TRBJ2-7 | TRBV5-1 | CASSRGQGAFYEQYF | TGCGCCAGCAGCCGTGGACAGGGGGCATTCTACGAGCAGTACTTC
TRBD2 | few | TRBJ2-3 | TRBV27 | CASSLRGGGIADTQYF | TGTGCCAGCAGCCTGAGGGGCGGGGGGATCGCAGATACGCAGTATTTT
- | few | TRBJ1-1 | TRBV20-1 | CSAWQANTEAFF | TGCAGTGCGTGGCAGGCTAACACTGAAGCTTTCTTT
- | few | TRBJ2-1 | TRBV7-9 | CASSFETHQFF | TGTGCCAGCAGCTTTGAGACTCATCAGTTCTTC
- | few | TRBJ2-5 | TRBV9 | CASSVGLEETQYF | TGTGCCAGCAGTGTAGGGTTGGAAGAGACCCAGTACTTC
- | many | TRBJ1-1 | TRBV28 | CASSPWGQGTEAFF | TGTGCCAGCAGTCCTTGGGGGCAGGGAACTGAAGCTTTCTTT
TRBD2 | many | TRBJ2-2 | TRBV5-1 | CASSLVGLASGELFF | TGCGCCAGCAGCTTGGTGGGACTAGCATCCGGGGAGCTGTTTTTT
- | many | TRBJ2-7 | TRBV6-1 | CASSEALTVAVGQYF | TGTGCCAGCAGCGAAGCGCTGACAGTGGCGGTCGGGCAGTACTTC
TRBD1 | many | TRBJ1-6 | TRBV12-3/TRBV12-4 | CASSRDRGRDNSPLHF | TGTGCCAGCAGCCGAGACAGGGGGCGAGATAATTCACCCCTCCACTTT
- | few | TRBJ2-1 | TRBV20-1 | CTTKNPSVSYNEQFF | TGCACCACCAAAAACCCCAGCGTCTCCTACAATGAGCAGTTCTTC
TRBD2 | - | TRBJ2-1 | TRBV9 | CASSPYSGRGNYNEQFF | TGTGCCAGCAGCCCTTATAGCGGGAGGGGGAACTACAATGAGCAGTTCTTC
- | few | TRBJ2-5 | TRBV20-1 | CSARDYVGETQYF | TGCAGTGCTAGAGATTACGTGGGAGAGACCCAGTACTTC
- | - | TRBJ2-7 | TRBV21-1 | CASSKARTGGDEQYF | TGTGCCAGCAGCAAAGCACGGACAGGGGGGGACGAGCAGTACTTC
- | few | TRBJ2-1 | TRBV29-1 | CSVFVTGVRNEQFF | TGCAGCGTGTTCGTTACGGGAGTAAGGAATGAGCAGTTCTTC